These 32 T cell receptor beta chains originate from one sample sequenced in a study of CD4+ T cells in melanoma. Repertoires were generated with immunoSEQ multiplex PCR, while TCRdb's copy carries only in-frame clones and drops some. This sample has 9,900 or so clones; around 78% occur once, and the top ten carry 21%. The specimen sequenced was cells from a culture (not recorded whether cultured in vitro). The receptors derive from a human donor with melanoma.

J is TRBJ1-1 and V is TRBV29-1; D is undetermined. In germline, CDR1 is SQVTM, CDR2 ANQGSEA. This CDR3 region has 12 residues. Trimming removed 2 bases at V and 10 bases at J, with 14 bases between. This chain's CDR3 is CSVEMEVMRAFF. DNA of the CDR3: TGCAGCGTTGAAATGGAGGTCATGCGAGCTTTCTTT.

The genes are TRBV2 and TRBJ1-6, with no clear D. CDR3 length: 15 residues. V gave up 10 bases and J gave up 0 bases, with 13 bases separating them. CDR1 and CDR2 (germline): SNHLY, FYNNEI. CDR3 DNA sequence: TGTGCCACCAAGCGTAGCAGCTCCTATAATTCACCCCTCCACTTT. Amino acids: CATKRSSSYNSPLHF.

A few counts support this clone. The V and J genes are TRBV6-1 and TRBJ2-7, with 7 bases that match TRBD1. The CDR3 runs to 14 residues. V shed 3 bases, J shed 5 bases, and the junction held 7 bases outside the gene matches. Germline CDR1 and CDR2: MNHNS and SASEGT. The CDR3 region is CASSDRDSYHEQYF. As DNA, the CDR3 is TGTGCCAGCAGTGACCGGGACAGCTACCACGAGCAGTACTTC.

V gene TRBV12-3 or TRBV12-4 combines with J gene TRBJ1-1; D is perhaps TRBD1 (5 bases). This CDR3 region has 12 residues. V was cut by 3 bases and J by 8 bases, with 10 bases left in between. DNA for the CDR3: TGTGCCAGCAGTTTCCTTTGGGGGGAAGCTTTCTTT. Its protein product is CASSFLWGEAFF.

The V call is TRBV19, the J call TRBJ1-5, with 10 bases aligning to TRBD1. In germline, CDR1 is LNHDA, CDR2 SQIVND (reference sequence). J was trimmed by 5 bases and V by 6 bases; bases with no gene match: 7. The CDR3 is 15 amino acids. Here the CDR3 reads CASSSDRGLYQPQHF. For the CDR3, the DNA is TGTGCCAGTAGCAGCGACAGGGGGCTCTATCAGCCCCAGCATTTT.

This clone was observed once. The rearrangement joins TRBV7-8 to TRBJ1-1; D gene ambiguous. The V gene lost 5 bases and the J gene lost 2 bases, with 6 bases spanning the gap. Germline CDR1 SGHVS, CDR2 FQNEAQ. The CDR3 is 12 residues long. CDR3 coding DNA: TGTGCCAGCAGCCACTCTAACACTGAAGCTTTCTTT. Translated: CASSHSNTEAFF.

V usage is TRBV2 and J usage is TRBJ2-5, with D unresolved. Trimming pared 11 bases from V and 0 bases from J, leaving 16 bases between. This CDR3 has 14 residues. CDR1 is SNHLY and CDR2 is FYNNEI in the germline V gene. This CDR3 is CAQQLAQNQETQYF. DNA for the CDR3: TGTGCCCAGCAGCTGGCACAGAACCAAGAGACCCAGTACTTC.

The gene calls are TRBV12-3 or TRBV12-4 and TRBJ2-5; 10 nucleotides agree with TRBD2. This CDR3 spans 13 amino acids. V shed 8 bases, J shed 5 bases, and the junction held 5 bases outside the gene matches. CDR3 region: CASSSGGEETQYF. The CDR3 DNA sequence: TGTGCCAGCTCAAGCGGGGGGGAGGAGACCCAGTACTTC.

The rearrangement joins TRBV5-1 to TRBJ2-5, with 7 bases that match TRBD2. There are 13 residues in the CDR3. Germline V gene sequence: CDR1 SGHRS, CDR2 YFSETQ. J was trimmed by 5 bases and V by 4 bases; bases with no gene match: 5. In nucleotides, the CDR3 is TGCGCCAGCAGCGCCCAGGGAGGGGAGACCCAGTACTTC. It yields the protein CASSAQGGETQYF.

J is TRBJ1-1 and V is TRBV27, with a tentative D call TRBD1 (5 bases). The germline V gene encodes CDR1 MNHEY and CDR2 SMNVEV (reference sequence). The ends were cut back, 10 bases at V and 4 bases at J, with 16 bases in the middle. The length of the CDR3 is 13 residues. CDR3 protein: CATRGGLTTEAFF. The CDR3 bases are TGTGCCACCCGGGGGGGACTAACCACTGAAGCTTTCTTT.

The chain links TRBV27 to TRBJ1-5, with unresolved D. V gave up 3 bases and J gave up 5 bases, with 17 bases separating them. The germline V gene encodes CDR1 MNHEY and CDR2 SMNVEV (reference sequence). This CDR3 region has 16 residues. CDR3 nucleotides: TGTGCCAGCAGTTTTTTCCCCAGCAGAGCTGATCAGCCCCAGCATTTT. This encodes CASSFFPSRADQPQHF.

CDR3 protein: CASRDNNEQFF. CDR3 sequence (DNA): TGCGCCAGCAGGGACAACAATGAGCAGTTCTTC. This chain links TRBV10-2 with TRBJ2-1, with D possibly TRBD1 on 5 matching bases. The CDR3 has 11 residues. Germline V gives CDR1 WSHSY, CDR2 SAAADI. The V end was cut by 6 bases, the J end by 5 bases, with 5 bases between.

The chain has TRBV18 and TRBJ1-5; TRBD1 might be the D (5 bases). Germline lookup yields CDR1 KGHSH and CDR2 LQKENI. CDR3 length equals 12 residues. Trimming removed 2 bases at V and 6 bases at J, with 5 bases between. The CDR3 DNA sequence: TGTGCCAGCTCACCAGGGACTCAGCCCCAGCATTTT. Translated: CASSPGTQPQHF.

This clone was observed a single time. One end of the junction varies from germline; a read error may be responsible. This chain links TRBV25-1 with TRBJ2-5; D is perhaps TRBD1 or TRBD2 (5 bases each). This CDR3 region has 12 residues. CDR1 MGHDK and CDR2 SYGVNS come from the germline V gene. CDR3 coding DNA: TGTGCCAGCAGGGGCACGGGGCGGCAGTCCCACTTC. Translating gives CASRGTGRQSHF.

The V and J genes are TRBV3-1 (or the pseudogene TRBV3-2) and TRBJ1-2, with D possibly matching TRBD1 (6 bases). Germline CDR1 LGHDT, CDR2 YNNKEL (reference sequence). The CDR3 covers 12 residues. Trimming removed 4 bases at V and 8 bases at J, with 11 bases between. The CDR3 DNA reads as TGTGCCAGCAGCCCCCGGGGGCGCGGCTACACCTTC. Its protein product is CASSPRGRGYTF.

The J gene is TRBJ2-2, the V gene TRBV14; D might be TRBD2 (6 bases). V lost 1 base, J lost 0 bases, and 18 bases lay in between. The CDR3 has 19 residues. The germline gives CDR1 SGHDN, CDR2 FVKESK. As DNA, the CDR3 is TGTGCCAGCAGCCAAGGGCGCCTAGCGTTTTCCCCGAACACCGGGGAGCTGTTTTTT. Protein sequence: CASSQGRLAFSPNTGELFF. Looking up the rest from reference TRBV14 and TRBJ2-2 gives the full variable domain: EAGVTQFPSHSVIEKGQTVTLRCDPISGHDNLYWYRRVMGKEIKFLLHFVKESKQDESGMPNNRFLAERTGGTYSTLKVQPAELEDSGVYFCASSQGRLAFSPNTGELFFGEGSRLTVL.

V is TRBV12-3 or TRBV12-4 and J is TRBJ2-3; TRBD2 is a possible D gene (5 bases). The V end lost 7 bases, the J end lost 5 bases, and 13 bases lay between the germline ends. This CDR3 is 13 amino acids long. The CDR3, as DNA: TGTGCCAGCACGAGGGCAGCTATAGATACGCAGTATTTT. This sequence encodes CASTRAAIDTQYF.

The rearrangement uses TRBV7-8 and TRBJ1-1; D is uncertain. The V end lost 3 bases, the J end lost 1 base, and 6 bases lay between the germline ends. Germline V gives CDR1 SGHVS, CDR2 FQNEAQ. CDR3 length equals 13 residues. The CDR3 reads CASSLSSNTEAFF. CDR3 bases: TGTGCCAGCAGCTTGTCATCGAACACTGAAGCTTTCTTT.

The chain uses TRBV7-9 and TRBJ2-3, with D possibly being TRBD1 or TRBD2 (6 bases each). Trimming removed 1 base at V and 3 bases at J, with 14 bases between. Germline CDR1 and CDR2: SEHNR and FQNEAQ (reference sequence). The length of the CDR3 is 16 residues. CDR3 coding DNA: TGTGCCAGCAGCTTAGTAGTAGGGGGGAGAACAGATACGCAGTATTTT. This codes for CASSLVVGGRTDTQYF. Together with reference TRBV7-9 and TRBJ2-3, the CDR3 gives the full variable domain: DTGVSQNPRHKITKRGQNVTFRCDPISEHNRLYWYRQTLGQGPEFLTYFQNEAQLEKSRLLSDRFSAERPKGSFSTLEIQRTEQGDSAMYLCASSLVVGGRTDTQYFGPGTRLTVL.

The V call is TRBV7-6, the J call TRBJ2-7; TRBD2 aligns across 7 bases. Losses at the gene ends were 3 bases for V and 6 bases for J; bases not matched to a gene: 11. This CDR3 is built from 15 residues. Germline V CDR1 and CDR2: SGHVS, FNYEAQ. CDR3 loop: CASSLGFGGNAEQYF. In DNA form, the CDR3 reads TGTGCCAGCAGCTTGGGCTTCGGGGGGAATGCCGAGCAGTACTTC.

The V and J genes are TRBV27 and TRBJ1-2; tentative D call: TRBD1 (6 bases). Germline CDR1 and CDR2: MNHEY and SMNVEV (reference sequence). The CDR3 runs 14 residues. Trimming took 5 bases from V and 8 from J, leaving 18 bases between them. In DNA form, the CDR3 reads TGTGCCAGCAGTGGGACCACAGGGTCGCGGGGCTACACCTTC. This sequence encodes CASSGTTGSRGYTF.

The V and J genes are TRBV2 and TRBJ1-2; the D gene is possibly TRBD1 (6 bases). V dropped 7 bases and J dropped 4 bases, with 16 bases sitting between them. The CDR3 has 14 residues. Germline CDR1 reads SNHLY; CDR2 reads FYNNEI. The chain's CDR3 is CASKTGKAFYGYTF. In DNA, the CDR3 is TGTGCCAGCAAAACAGGGAAGGCTTTCTATGGCTACACCTTC.

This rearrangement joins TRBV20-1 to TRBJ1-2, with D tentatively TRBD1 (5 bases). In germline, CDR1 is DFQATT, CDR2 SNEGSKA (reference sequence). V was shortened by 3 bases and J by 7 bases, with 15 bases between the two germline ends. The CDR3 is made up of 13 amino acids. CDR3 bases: TGCAGTGCTAGTTCGGGCAGGGACCGTGGCTACACCTTC. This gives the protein CSASSGRDRGYTF.

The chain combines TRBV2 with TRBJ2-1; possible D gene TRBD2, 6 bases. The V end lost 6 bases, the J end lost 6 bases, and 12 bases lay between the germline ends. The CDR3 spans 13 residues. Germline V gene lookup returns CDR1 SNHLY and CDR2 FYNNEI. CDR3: CASRSTGVNEQFF. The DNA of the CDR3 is TGTGCCAGCAGAAGTACGGGGGTCAATGAGCAGTTCTTC.

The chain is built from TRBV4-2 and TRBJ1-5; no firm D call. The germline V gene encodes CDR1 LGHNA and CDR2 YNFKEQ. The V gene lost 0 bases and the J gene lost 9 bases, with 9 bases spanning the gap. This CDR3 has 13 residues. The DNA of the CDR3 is TGTGCCAGCAGCCAAGATCCGGGAGCGCCCCAGCATTTT. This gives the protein CASSQDPGAPQHF.

The CDR3 DNA reads TGTGCCAGCAGCGCTGCAGGGGCTTACTATGGCTACACCTTC. It is translated as CASSAAGAYYGYTF. The chain carries TRBV13 and TRBJ1-2, with D possibly being TRBD1 (6 bases). Trimming removed 5 bases from V and 3 bases from J, with 13 bases in between. This CDR3 comprises 14 residues. Germline lookup yields CDR1 PRHDT and CDR2 FYEKMQ (reference sequence).

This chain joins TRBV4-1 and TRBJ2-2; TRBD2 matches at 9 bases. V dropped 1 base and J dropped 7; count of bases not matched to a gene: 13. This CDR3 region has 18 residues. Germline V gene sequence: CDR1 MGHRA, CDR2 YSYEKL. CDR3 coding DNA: TGCGCCAGCAGCCAAGTTATAAGAGCGGGGGGCCGGAGCGGGGAGCTGTTTTTT. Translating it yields CASSQVIRAGGRSGELFF.

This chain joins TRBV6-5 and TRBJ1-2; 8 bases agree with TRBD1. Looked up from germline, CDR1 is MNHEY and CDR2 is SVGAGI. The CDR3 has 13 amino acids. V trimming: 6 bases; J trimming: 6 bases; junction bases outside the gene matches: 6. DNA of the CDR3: TGTGCCAGCAGACAGACAGGGGCCCATGGCTACACCTTC. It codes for CASRQTGAHGYTF.

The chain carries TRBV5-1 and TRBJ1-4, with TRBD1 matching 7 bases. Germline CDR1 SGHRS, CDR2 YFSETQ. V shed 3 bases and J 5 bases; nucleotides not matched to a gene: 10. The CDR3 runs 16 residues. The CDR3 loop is CASSSPYRGKNEKLFF. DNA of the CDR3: TGCGCCAGCAGCTCTCCTTACAGGGGTAAGAATGAAAAACTGTTTTTT.

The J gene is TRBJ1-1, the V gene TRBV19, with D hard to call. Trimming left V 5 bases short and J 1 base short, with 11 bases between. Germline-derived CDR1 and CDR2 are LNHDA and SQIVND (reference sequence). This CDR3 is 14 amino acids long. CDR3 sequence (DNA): TGTGCCAGTAGTCCCCGTCCACAGAACACTGAAGCTTTCTTT. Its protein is CASSPRPQNTEAFF.

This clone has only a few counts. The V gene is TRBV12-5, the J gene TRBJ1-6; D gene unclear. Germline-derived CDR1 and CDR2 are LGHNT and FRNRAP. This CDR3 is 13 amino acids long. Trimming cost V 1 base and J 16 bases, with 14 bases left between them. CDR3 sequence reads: CASGLEERSPLHF. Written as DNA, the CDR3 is TGTGCTAGTGGTTTGGAAGAGAGGTCCCCACTCCACTTT.

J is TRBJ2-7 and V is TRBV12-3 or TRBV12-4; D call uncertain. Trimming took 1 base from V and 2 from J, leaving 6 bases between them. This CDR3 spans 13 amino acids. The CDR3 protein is CASSLGAPYEQYF. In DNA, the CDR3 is TGTGCCAGCAGTTTAGGGGCCCCCTACGAGCAGTACTTC.